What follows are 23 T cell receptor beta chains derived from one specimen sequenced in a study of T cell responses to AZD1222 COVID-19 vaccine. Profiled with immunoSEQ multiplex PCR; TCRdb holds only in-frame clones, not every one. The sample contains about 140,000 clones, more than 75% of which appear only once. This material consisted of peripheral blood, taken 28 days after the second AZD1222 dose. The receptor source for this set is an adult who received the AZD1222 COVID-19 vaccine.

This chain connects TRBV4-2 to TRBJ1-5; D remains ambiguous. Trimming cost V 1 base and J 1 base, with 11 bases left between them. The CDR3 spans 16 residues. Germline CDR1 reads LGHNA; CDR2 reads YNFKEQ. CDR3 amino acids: CASSQAILRSNQPQHF. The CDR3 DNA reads TGTGCCAGCAGCCAAGCTATATTGAGGAGCAATCAGCCCCAGCATTTT.

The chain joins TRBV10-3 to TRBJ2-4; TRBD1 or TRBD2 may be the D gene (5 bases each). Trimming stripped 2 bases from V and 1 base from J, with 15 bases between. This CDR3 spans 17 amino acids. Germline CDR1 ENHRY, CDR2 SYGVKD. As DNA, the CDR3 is TGTGCCATCAGTGAGGCCCGGGACCATGGGGCCAAAAACATTCAGTACTTC. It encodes CAISEARDHGAKNIQYF.

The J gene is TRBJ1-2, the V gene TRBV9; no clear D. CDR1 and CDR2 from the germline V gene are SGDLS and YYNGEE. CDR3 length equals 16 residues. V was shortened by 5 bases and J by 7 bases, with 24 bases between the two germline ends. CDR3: CASRGSGPGLGGGYTF. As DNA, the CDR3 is TGTGCCAGCAGGGGGAGTGGGCCGGGCTTAGGCGGTGGCTACACCTTC. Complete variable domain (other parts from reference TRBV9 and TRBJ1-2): DSGVTQTPKHLITATGQRVTLRCSPRSGDLSVYWYQQSLDQGLQFLIQYYNGEERAKGNILERFSAQQFPDLHSELNLSSLELGDSALYFCASRGSGPGLGGGYTFGSGTRLTVV.

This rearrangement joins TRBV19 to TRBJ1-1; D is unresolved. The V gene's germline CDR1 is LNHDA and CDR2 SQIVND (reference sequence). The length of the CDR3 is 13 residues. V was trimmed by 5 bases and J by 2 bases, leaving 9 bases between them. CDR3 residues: CASSHNSNTEAFF. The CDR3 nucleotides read TGTGCCAGTAGTCATAACAGCAACACTGAAGCTTTCTTT.

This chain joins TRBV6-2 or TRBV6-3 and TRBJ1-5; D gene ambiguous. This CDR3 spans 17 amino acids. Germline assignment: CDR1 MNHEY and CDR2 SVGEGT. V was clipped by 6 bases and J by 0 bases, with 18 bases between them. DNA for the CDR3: TGTGCCAGCAGCCCATCCCTCCGCTCGGCTAGCAATCAGCCCCAGCATTTT. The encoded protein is CASSPSLRSASNQPQHF.

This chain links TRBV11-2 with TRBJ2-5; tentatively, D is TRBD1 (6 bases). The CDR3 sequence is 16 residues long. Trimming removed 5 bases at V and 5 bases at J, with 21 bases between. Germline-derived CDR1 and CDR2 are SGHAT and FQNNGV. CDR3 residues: CASSLQTGPPSETQYF. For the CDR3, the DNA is TGTGCCAGCAGCCTTCAAACAGGGCCGCCCAGTGAGACCCAGTACTTC.

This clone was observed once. CDR3 DNA: TGTGCCAGTAACCCGAATAGGGATTCACCCCTCCACTTT. Translated, it gives CASNPNRDSPLHF. The chain is built from TRBV2 and TRBJ1-6, with D hard to call. The CDR3 consists of 13 residues. Germline assignment: CDR1 SNHLY and CDR2 FYNNEI. V was clipped by 9 bases and J by 8 bases, with 14 bases between them.

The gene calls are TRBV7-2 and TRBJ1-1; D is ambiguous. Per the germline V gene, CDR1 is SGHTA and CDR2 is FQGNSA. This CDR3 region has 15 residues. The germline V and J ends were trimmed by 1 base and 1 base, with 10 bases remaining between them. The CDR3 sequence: CASSLVLGGNTEAFF. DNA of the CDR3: TGTGCCAGCAGCTTAGTTCTGGGCGGGAACACTGAAGCTTTCTTT.

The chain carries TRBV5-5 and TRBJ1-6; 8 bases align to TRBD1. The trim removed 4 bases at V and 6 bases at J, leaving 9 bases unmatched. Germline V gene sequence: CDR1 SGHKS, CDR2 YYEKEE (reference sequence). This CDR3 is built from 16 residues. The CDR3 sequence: CASSTGQGLSNSPLHF. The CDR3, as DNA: TGTGCCAGCAGCACCGGACAGGGTTTATCTAATTCACCCCTCCACTTT.

The CDR3 protein is CASRASGPSYEQYF. DNA for the CDR3: TGTGCCAGCAGGGCCTCGGGGCCCTCCTACGAGCAGTACTTC. The chain employs TRBV2 and TRBJ2-7; either TRBD1 or TRBD2 may supply D (5 bases each). Trimming cost V 6 bases and J 0 bases, with 12 bases left between them. CDR1 is SNHLY, CDR2 FYNNEI, per germline. The CDR3 loop spans 14 amino acids.

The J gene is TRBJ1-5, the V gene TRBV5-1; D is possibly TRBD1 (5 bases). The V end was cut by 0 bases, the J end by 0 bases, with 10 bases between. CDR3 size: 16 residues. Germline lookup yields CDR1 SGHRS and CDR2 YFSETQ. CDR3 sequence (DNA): TGCGCCAGCAGCTTGGATGGGGACTTTAGCAATCAGCCCCAGCATTTT. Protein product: CASSLDGDFSNQPQHF.

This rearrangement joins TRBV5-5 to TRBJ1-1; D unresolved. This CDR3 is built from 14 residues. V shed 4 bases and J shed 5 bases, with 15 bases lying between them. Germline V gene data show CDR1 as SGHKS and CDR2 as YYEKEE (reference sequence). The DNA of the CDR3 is TGTGCCAGCAGCCCCGGGCCAGTGGGGACTGAAGCTTTCTTT. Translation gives CASSPGPVGTEAFF.

CDR3 sequence (DNA): TGTGCCACCAAGTTTGACCGGAACACTGAAGCTTTCTTT. Translating it yields CATKFDRNTEAFF. The J gene is TRBJ1-1, the V gene TRBV19, with D uncertain. V lost 10 bases to trimming and J lost 1 base, with 13 bases between them. Germline CDR1 is LNHDA and CDR2 is SQIVND (reference sequence). This CDR3 is built from 13 residues. Complete variable domain (other parts from reference TRBV19 and TRBJ1-1): DGGITQSPKYLFRKEGQNVTLSCEQNLNHDAMYWYRQDPGQGLRLIYYSQIVNDFQKGDIAEGYSVSREKKESFPLTVTSAQKNPTAFYLCATKFDRNTEAFFGQGTRLTVV.

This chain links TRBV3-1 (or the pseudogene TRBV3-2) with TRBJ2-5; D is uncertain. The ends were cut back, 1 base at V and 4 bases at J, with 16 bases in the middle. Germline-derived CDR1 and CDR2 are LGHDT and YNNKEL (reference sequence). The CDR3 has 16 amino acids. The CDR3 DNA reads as TGTGCCAGCAGCCAAGTAACAACCGGTGGGCCAGAGACCCAGTACTTC. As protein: CASSQVTTGGPETQYF.

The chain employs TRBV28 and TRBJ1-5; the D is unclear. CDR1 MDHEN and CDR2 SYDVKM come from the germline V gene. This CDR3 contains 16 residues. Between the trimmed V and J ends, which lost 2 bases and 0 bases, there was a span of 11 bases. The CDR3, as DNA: TGTGCCAGCAGTTTAACCCGGGGATATAGCAATCAGCCCCAGCATTTT. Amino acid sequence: CASSLTRGYSNQPQHF.

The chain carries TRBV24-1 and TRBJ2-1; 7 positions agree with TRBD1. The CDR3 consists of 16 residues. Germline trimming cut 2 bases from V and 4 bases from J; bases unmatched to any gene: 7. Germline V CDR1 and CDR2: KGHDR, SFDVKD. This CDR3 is CATSDYRGKTYNEQFF. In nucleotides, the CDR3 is TGTGCCACCAGTGATTACAGGGGTAAGACTTACAATGAGCAGTTCTTC.

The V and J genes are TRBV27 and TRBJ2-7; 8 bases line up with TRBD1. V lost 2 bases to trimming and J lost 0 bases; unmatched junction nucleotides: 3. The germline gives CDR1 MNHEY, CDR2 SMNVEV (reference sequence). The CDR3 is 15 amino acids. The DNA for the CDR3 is TGTGCCAGCAGTTTAGGGACAGGCACCTCCTACGAGCAGTACTTC. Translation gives CASSLGTGTSYEQYF.

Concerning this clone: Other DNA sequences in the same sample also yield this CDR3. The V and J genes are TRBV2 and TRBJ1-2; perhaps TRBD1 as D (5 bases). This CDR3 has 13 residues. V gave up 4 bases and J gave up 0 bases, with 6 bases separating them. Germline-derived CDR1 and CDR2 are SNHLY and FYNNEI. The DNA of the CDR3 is TGTGCCAGCAGTGGGGACTCTAACTATGGCTACACCTTC. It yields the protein CASSGDSNYGYTF.

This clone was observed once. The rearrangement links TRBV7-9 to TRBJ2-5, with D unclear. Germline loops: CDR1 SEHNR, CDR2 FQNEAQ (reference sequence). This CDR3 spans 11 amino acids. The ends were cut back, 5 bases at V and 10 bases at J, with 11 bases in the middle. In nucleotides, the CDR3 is TGTGCCAGCAGCCCAGACAATTTCCAGTACTTC. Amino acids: CASSPDNFQYF. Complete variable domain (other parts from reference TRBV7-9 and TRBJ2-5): DTGVSQNPRHKITKRGQNVTFRCDPISEHNRLYWYRQTLGQGPEFLTYFQNEAQLEKSRLLSDRFSAERPKGSFSTLEIQRTEQGDSAMYLCASSPDNFQYFGPGTRLLVL.

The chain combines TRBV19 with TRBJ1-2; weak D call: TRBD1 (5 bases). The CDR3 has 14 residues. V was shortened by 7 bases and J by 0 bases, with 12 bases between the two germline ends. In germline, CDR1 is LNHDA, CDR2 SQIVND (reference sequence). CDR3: CASTGQSANYGYTF. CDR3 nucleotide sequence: TGTGCCAGTACGGGGCAGTCCGCTAACTATGGCTACACCTTC.

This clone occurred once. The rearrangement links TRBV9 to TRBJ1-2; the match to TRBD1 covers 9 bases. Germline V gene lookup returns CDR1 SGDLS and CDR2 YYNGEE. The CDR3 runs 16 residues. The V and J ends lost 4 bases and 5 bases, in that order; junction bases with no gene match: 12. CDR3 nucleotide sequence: TGTGCCAGCAGCATATCATCGACAGGGGGAGGGTATGGCTACACCTTC. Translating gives CASSISSTGGGYGYTF.

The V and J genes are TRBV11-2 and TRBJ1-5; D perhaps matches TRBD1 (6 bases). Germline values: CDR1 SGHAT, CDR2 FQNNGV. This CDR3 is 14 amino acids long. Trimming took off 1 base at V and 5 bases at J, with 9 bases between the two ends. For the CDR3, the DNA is TGTGCCAGCAGCTTAGCAGGGGTCGATCAGCCCCAGCATTTT. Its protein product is CASSLAGVDQPQHF.

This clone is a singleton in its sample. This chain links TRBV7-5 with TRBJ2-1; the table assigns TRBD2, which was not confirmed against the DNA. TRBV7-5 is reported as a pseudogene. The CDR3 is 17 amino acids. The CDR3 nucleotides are TGTGCCAGAAGCTTAGTCAGTAGCGGTGATTCCTACAATGAGCAGTTCTTC. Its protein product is CARSLVSSGDSYNEQFF.